This entry features one TCR beta chain sequence. Seattle researchers signed up patients amid active infection and tracked them longitudinally. Profiling relied on immunoSEQ multiplex PCR, and the TCRdb table lists in-frame clones only, not all of them. The sample lists 55,000 to 80,000 clones, roughly three quarters occurring once. The sample belongs to a study of blood T cell repertoires in COVID-19. At the level of the study: PBMCs, B-cell-depleted T cells, or T cells were the source of the cDNA or gDNA that made up the material.

The CDR3 spans 13 residues. V was pared by 5 bases and J by 0 bases, with 5 bases between. CDR1 and CDR2 from the germline V gene are LNHDA and SQIVND (reference sequence). The clonotype comes from a man aged 55 to 70 with COVID-19, enrolled during active disease. This sequence joins TRBV19 and TRBJ1-3; the D is unclear. The sequencing sample was made of peripheral blood. CDR3 coding DNA: TGTGCCAGTAGTTACAGCTCTGGAAACACCATATATTTT. Translation gives CASSYSSGNTIYF.